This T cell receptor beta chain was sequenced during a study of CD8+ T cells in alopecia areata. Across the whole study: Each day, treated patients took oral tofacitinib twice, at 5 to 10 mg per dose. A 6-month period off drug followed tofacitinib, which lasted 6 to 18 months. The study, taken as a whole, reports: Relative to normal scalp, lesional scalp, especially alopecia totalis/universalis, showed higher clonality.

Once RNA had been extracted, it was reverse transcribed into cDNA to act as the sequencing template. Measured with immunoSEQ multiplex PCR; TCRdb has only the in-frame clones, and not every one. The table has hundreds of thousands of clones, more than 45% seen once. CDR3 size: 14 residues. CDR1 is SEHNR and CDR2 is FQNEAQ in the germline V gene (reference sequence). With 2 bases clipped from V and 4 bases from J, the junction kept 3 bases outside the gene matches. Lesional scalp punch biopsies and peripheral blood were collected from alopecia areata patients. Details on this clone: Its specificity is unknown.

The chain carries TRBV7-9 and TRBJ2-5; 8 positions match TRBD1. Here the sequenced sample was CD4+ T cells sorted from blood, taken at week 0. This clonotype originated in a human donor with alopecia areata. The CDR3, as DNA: TGTGCCAGCAGCTTATTCCAGGGGGCAGAGACCCAGTACTTC. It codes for CASSLFQGAETQYF. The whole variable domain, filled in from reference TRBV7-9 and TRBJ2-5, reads DTGVSQNPRHKITKRGQNVTFRCDPISEHNRLYWYRQTLGQGPEFLTYFQNEAQLEKSRLLSDRFSAERPKGSFSTLEIQRTEQGDSAMYLCASSLFQGAETQYFGPGTRLLVL.